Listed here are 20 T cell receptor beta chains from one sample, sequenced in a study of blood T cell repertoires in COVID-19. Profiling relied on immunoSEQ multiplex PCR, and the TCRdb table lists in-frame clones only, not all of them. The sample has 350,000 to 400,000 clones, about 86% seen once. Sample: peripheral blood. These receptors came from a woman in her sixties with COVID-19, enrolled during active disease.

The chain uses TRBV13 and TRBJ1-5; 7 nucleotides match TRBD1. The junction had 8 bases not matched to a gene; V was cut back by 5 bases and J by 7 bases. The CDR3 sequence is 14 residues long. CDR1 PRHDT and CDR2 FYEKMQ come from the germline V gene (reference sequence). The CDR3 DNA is TGTGCCAGCAGCGCCGGGACAGAAAAGCAGCCCCAGCATTTT. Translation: CASSAGTEKQPQHF.

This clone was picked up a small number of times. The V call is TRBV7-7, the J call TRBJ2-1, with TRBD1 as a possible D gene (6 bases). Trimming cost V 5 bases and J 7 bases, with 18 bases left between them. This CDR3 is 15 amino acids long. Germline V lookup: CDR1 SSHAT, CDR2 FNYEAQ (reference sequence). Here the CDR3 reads CASSLQGLRGNEQFF. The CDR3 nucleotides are TGTGCCAGCAGCCTTCAGGGGCTACGTGGAAATGAGCAGTTCTTC.

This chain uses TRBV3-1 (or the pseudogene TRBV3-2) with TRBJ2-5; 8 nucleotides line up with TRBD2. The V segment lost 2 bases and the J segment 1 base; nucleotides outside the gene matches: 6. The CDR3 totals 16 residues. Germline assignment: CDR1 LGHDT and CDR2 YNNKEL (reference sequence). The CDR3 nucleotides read TGTGCCAGCAGCCAACCGGGGGGGAGGGTCCAAGAGACCCAGTACTTC. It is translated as CASSQPGGRVQETQYF.

The CDR3 loop is CASGDRGPYNEQFF. CDR3 nucleotide sequence: TGTGCCAGCGGAGACAGGGGGCCTTACAATGAGCAGTTCTTC. The chain joins TRBV21-1 to TRBJ2-1; TRBD1 is the table's D call, not checked against the DNA. TRBV21-1 has pseudogene status. The length of the CDR3 is 14 residues.

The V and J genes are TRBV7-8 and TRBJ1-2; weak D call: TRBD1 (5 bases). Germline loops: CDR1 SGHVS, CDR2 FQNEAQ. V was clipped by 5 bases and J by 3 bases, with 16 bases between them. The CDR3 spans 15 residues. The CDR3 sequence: CASSPTPGTYYGYTF. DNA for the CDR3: TGTGCCAGCAGCCCAACCCCCGGGACTTACTATGGCTACACCTTC.

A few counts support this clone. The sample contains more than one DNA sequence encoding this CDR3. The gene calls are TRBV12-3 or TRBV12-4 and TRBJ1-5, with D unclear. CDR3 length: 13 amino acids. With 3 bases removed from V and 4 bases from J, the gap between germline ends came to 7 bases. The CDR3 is CASSLAENQPQHF. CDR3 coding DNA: TGTGCCAGCAGTTTGGCGGAGAATCAGCCCCAGCATTTT.

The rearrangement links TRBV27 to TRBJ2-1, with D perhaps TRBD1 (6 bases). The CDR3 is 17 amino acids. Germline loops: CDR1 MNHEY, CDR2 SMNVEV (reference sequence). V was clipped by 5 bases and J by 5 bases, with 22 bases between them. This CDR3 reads CASSPSLGRGENNEQFF. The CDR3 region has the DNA TGTGCCAGCAGTCCTTCCTTGGGCAGGGGCGAGAACAATGAGCAGTTCTTC.

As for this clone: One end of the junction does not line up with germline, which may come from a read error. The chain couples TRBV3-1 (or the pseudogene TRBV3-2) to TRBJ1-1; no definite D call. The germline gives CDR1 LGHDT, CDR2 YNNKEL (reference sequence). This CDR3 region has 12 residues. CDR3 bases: TGTGCCAGCAGCCACGGAGCTGGTACTAACCTTTTT. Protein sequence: CASSHGAGTNLF.

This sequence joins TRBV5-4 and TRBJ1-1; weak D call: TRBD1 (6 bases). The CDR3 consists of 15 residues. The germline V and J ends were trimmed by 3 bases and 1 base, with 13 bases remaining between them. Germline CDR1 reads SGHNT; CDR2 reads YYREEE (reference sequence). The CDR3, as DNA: TGTGCCAGCAGCTCCCCCAGGGGACCGAACACTGAAGCTTTCTTT. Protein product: CASSSPRGPNTEAFF.

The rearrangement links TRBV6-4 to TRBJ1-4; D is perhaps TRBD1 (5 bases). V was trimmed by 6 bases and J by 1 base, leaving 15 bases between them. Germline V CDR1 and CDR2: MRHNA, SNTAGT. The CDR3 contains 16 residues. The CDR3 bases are TGTGCCAGCAGCCCCTACACAGGAGTAACTAATGAAAAACTGTTTTTT. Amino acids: CASSPYTGVTNEKLFF.

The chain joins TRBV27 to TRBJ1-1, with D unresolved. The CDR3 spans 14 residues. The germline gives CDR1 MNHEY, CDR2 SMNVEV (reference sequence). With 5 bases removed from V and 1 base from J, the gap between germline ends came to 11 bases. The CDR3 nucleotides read TGTGCCAGCAGTCCGGGATGGGCGAACACTGAAGCTTTCTTT. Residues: CASSPGWANTEAFF.

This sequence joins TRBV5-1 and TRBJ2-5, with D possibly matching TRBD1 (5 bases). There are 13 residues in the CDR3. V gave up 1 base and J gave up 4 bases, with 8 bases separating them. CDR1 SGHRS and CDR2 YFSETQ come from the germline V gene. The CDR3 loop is CASSLFQGETQYF. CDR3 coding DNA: TGCGCCAGCAGCTTGTTTCAGGGAGAGACCCAGTACTTC.

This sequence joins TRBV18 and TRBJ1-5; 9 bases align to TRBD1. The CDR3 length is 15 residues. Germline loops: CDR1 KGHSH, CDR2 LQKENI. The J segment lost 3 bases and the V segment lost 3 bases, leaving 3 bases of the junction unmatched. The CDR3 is CASSPDRGSNQPQHF. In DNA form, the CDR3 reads TGTGCCAGCTCACCTGACAGGGGGTCCAATCAGCCCCAGCATTTT.

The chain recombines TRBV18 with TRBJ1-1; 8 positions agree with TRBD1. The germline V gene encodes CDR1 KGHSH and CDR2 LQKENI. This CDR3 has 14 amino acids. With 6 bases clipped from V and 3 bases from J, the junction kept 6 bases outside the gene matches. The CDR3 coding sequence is TGTGCCAGCTCGGAACAGGGGGGGGACACTGAAGCTTTCTTT. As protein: CASSEQGGDTEAFF. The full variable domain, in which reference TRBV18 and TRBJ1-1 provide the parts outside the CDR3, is NAGVMQNPRHLVRRRGQEARLRCSPMKGHSHVYWYRQLPEEGLKFMVYLQKENIIDESGMPKERFSAEFPKEGPSILRIQQVVRGDSAAYFCASSEQGGDTEAFFGQGTRLTVV.

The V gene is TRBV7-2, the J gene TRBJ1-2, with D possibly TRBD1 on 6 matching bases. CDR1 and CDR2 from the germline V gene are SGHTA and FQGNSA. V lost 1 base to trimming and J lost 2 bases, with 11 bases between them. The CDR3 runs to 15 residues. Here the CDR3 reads CASSLGGGGNYGYTF. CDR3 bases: TGTGCCAGCAGCTTAGGGGGAGGGGGGAACTATGGCTACACCTTC.

CDR3 sequence: CASTPSYEQYF. CDR3 DNA sequence: TGTGCCAGCACCCCCAGCTACGAGCAGTACTTC. The chain uses TRBV12-3 or TRBV12-4 and TRBJ2-7, with unresolved D. The CDR3 extends over 11 amino acids. The V and J ends lost 7 bases and 3 bases respectively, with 7 bases between them.

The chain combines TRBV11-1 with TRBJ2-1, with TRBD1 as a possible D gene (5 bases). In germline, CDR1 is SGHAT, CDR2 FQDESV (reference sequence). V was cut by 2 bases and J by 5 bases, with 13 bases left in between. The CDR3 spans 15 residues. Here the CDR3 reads CASSLLGVVNNEQFF. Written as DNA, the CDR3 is TGTGCCAGCAGCTTATTAGGGGTAGTGAACAATGAGCAGTTCTTC. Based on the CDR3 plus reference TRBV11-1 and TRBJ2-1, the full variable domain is EAEVAQSPRYKITEKSQAVAFWCDPISGHATLYWYRQILGQGPELLVQFQDESVVDDSQLPKDRFSAERLKGVDSTLKIQPAELGDSAMYLCASSLLGVVNNEQFFGPGTRLTVL.

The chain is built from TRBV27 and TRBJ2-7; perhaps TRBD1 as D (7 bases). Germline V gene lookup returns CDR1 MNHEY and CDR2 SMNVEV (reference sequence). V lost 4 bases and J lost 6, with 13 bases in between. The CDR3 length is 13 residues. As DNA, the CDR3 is TGTGCCAGCAGTTCCGCAGGGGGAGGCGAGCAGTACTTC. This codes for CASSSAGGGEQYF.

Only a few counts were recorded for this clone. CDR3 in DNA: TGTGCCAGCAGCCAAGAAAACAGGGGGGTGGCTGGGGCCAACGTCCTGACTTTC. This translates into CASSQENRGVAGANVLTF. The rearrangement uses TRBV4-2 and TRBJ2-6; TRBD1 matches at 8 bases. CDR1 is LGHNA, CDR2 YNFKEQ, per germline. The CDR3 sequence is 18 residues long. The ends lost 0 bases at V and 2 bases at J; junction bases unmatched: 6.

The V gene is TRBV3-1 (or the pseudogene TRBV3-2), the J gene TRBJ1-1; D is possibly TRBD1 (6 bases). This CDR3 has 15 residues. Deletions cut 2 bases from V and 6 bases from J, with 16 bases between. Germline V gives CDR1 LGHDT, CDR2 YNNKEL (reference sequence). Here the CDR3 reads CASSQPHTGSSEAFF. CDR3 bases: TGTGCCAGCAGCCAACCGCATACAGGGTCTTCTGAAGCTTTCTTT.